A selection of T cell receptor beta chains follows, all from one sample in a study of response to subunit inactivated influenza vaccine. TCRdb itself ran the RT-PCR reads through MiXCR, one entry per CDR3 protein. The repertoire holds approximately 490,000 distinct CDR3 sequences, with approximately 7.8% as singletons. Here the sequenced sample was PBMCs from blood, taken less than 30 months after vaccination. The receptors here all came from a man aged 50 to 69 who received an inactivated influenza vaccine. Each CDR3 is given with its conserved first and last residue. A D gene is named only where the DNA matches it firmly. The size field is filled for only some rows; it gives once, few, many or a size class.

-,TRBV28,TRBJ1-1,many,TGTGCCAGCGGGCCAGAACTGAACACTGAAGCTTTCTTT,CASGPELNTEAFF
-,TRBV10-1,TRBJ2-7,-,TGCGCCAGCAGTGAGGGGCCAGGGGCCTGGGAGCAGTACTTC,CASSEGPGAWEQYF
TRBD2,TRBV5-1,TRBJ2-1,many,TGCGCCAGCAGACCGCTAGCGGGCGGCTACAATGAGCAGTTCTTC,CASRPLAGGYNEQFF
-,TRBV3-1,TRBJ2-7,few,TGTGCCAGCAGCCAGATCTATGACTCGTTGCAGTACTTC,CASSQIYDSLQYF
-,TRBV7-9,TRBJ1-1,few,TGTGCCAGCAGCGGACCCTCGGGGGGGTTGAACACTGAAGCTTTCTTT,CASSGPSGGLNTEAFF
-,TRBV10-3,TRBJ2-5,few,TGTGCCATCAGTGAGTCGGGCAGAATTGAGACCCAGTACTTC,CAISESGRIETQYF
TRBD2,TRBV12-3/TRBV12-4,TRBJ2-4,-,TGTGCCAGCAGTTCGGGACTAGCGGGGCAACTGAAAAACATTCAGTACTTC,CASSSGLAGQLKNIQYF
-,TRBV7-9,TRBJ1-1,many,TGTGCCAGCAGCTTAACCCCAATGGGGAACACTGAAGCTTTCTTT,CASSLTPMGNTEAFF
TRBD2,TRBV12-3/TRBV12-4,TRBJ2-7,few,TGTGCCAGCACATGGACTAGCGGGGGAGGGGGCGAGCAGTACTTC,CASTWTSGGGGEQYF
TRBD1,TRBV18,TRBJ2-7,-,TGTGCCAGCTCAACAGAGACAGGGGGCCTCGTCGAGCAGTACTTC,CASSTETGGLVEQYF
TRBD2,TRBV24-1,TRBJ2-3,few,TGTGCCACCAGTGATCTAGCGGGAGGGCCAAATACGCAGTATTTT,CATSDLAGGPNTQYF
-,TRBV10-3,TRBJ1-1,-,TGTGCCATTGGGGCGGGCTTGGACACTGAAGCTTTCTTT,CAIGAGLDTEAFF
-,TRBV7-2,TRBJ2-5,few,TGTGCCAGCAGCTTAGCGTCCCAAGGGGAGACCCAGTACTTC,CASSLASQGETQYF
-,TRBV24-1,TRBJ2-1,few,TGTGCCACCAGTGATTCCGGGGGCAGAACCCCCGCAATTGAGCAGTTCTTC,CATSDSGGRTPAIEQFF
-,TRBV4-3,TRBJ2-1,many,TGCGCCAGCAGCCAAGACGGGGGACCCAATGAGCAGTTCTTC,CASSQDGGPNEQFF
-,TRBV4-1,TRBJ2-5,-,TGCGCCAGCAGCCCGGCCCCGCCCCAAGAGACCCAGTACTTC,CASSPAPPQETQYF
-,TRBV2,TRBJ1-1,-,TGTGCCAGCAGTGCACAGAACACTGAAGCTTTCTTT,CASSAQNTEAFF
TRBD2,TRBV7-9,TRBJ2-3,-,TGTGCCAGCAGCAAGCGGGAGAGTAGCACAGATACGCAGTATTTT,CASSKRESSTDTQYF
-,TRBV20-1,TRBJ1-5,medium-sized,TGCAGTGCTAGAGGACAGATGGGGAGCAATCAGCCCCAGCATTTT,CSARGQMGSNQPQHF
TRBD1,TRBV20-1,TRBJ1-2,many,TGCAGTGCTAGAGATAGGGACAGGGCAGACTATGGCTACACCTTC,CSARDRDRADYGYTF
-,TRBV9,TRBJ2-3,-,TGTGCCAGCAGCGCTGGGGGGACGAAGACAGATACGCAGTATTTT,CASSAGGTKTDTQYF
TRBD2,TRBV4-2,TRBJ2-1,-,TGTGCCAGCAGCCAAGACCCAGCGGGGGGCTATGAGCAGTTCTTC,CASSQDPAGGYEQFF
TRBD2,TRBV10-3,TRBJ2-7,many,TGTGCCATCAGTGAGGGGGGACTAGCGGGGGCCTCCTACGAGCAGTACTTC,CAISEGGLAGASYEQYF
-,TRBV27,TRBJ2-7,few,TGTGCCAGCAGTTCATATTCGGGCCCTTTCGGCGAGCAGTACTTC,CASSSYSGPFGEQYF
-,TRBV6-2/TRBV6-3,TRBJ2-2,many,TGTGCCAGCAGTTTAGGACCGACTCGGGGCGGGGAGCTGTTTTTT,CASSLGPTRGGELFF
TRBD2,TRBV20-1,TRBJ2-3,-,TGCAGTGCAAGGACTAGCCGTACGCAGTATTTT,CSARTSRTQYF
-,TRBV29-1,TRBJ2-6,few,TGCAGCGTTGTATCCGTCGCTGGGGCCAACGTCCTGACTTTC,CSVVSVAGANVLTF
-,TRBV5-1,TRBJ1-1,-,TGCGCCAGCAGCCCCTGGGGGACTGAAGCTTTCTTT,CASSPWGTEAFF
-,TRBV3-1,TRBJ2-3,-,TGTGCCAGCGGAGCTAGCACAGATACGCAGTATTTT,CASGASTDTQYF
-,TRBV7-9,TRBJ1-2,few,TGTGCCAGCAGCTCCACTGGGACCACAGCGAGAGGCTATGGCTACACCTTC,CASSSTGTTARGYGYTF
TRBD1,TRBV3-1,TRBJ1-3,many,TGTGCCAGCAGCCCGACAGGGGGAGTCTCTGGAAACACCATATATTTT,CASSPTGGVSGNTIYF
TRBD2,TRBV11-2,TRBJ2-4,-,TGTGCCAGCAGCACCCGGGCCACTAGCGGAGGGGGGAAAAACATTCAGTACTTC,CASSTRATSGGGKNIQYF
TRBD2,TRBV11-2,TRBJ2-7,-,TGTGCCAGCAGCGCTACGACTAGCGGGAGCTACGAGCAGTACTTC,CASSATTSGSYEQYF
-,TRBV6-4,TRBJ2-4,-,TGTGCCAGCAGTGGTTTACCGCGCAGGGCCAAAAACATTCAGTACTTC,CASSGLPRRAKNIQYF
TRBD1,TRBV18,TRBJ1-1,-,TGTGCCAGCTCACCAGGACAGGGCGCAGGGACTGAAGCTTTCTTT,CASSPGQGAGTEAFF
-,TRBV27,TRBJ2-1,-,TGTGCCAGCAGTTTTGGACCTCCTTATATGAGCAATGAGCAGTTCTTC,CASSFGPPYMSNEQFF